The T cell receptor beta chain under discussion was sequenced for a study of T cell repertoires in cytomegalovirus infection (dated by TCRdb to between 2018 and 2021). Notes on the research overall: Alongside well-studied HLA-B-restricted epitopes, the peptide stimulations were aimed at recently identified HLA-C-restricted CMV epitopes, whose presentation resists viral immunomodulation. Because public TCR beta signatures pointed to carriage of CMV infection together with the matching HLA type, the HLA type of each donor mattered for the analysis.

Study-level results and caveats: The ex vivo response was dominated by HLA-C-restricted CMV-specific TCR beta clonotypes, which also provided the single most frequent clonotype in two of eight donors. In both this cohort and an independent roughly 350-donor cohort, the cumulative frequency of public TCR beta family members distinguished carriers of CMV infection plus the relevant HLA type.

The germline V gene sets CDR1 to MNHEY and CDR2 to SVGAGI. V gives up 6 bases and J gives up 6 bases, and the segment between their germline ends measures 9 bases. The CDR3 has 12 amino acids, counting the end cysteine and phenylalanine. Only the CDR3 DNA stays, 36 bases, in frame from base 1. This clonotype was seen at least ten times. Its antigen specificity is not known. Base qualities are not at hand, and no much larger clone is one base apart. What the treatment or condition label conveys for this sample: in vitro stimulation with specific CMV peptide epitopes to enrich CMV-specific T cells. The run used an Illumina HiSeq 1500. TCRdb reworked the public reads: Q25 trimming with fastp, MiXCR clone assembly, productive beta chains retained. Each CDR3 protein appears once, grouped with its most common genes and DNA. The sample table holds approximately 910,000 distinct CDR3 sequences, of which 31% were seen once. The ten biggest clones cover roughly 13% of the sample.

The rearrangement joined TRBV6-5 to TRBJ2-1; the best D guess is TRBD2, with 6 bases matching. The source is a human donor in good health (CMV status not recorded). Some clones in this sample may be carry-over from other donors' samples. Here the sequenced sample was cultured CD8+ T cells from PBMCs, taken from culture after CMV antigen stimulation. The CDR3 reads CASRQTSNEQFF. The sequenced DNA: TGTGCCAGCAGACAGACTAGCAATGAGCAGTTCTTC.